This record looks at one TCR beta chain sequence and its context. Its target is not known. Profiling relied on immunoSEQ multiplex PCR, and the TCRdb table lists in-frame clones only, not all of them. The table has some 80,000 clones, approximately 95% seen once; the top ten hold approximately 17%. The data are from a study of siplizumab effects on memory and regulatory T cells. Study findings and constraints: The mean Treg-derived percentage of mappable alloreactive CD4+ clones was about 70% with siplizumab compared with approximately 28% in controls. Unstimulated subsets were the mapping target of only a minor fraction of alloreactive clones. Memory T cells appeared less diverse than naive cells, which seemed to contribute substantially to alloresponse. Proof of suppressive function in proliferating Tregs from siplizumab cultures was not established.

The sample consisted of CD8+ T cells sorted from blood. The receptor was isolated from a human donor in good health.

The CDR3 sequence is CASRTTSGSGANEQYF. For the CDR3, the DNA is TGTGCCAGCAGAACGACTAGCGGGAGCGGGGCAAACGAGCAGTACTTC. This chain uses TRBV27 with TRBJ2-7, with 12 bases that match TRBD2. V was pared by 6 bases and J by 5 bases, with 11 bases of the junction left unmatched. Germline CDR1 and CDR2: MNHEY and SMNVEV (reference sequence). The CDR3 consists of 16 residues.